This T cell receptor beta chain emerged from a study of identifying expanded T cells in peripheral blood. Clones were sequenced by immunoSEQ multiplex PCR, and TCRdb holds only the in-frame ones, with some missing. The top ten hold 7.5% to 8.5% of the sample, which has about 130,000 clones, 86% seen once. Germline loops: CDR1 MNHEY, CDR2 SVGAGI. After removal of 7 bases from V and 7 bases from J, the junction contained 7 bases not matched to a gene. The CDR3 extends over 15 amino acids. This TCR came from a person aged 18 to 75 in good health. V usage is TRBV6-5 and J usage is TRBJ2-1; TRBD2 agrees at 13 bases. Sequenced sample: blood. The chain's CDR3 is CASKPGLAGMNEQFF. The CDR3 DNA is TGTGCCAGCAAACCGGGACTAGCGGGAATGAATGAGCAGTTCTTC.